The rows below give T cell receptor beta chains drawn from one sample of a study of cytomegalovirus exposure and HLA in healthy donors. TCRdb's table, derived via immunoSEQ multiplex PCR, lists solely in-frame clones and lacks some. The data hold roughly 63,000 clones, with roughly 75% observed a single time. Sequences were obtained from PBMCs. The source of these receptors is a woman aged 40 to 50 in good health and CMV-seropositive. The CDR3 runs from the conserved cysteine through the conserved F or W. Fields, in order: D gene, clone size, J gene, CDR3 length, V gene, CDR3 DNA, CDR3 protein. D genes are given only for firm matches. Rows may omit the clone size; those that give it use once, few, many or a size class.

>.|once|TRBJ1-2|13|TRBV15
TGTGCCACCAGCACACGGGAGGGGTATGGCTACACCTTC
CATSTREGYGYTF
>.|.|TRBJ2-3|18|TRBV6-1
TGTGCCAGCAGTGAAGGCGCGGGGGCCTACAGTAGTTCCGATACGCAGTATTTT
CASSEGAGAYSSSDTQYF
>.|.|TRBJ1-1|13|TRBV7-6
TGTGCCAGCAGCTTAAAACCCACAGCTGAAGCTTTCTTT
CASSLKPTAEAFF
>.|.|TRBJ2-2|13|TRBV2
TGTGCCAGCAAAGAAGTCGCCTCCGGGGAACTGTTTTTT
CASKEVASGELFF
>TRBD1|.|TRBJ2-3|15|TRBV25-1
TGTGCCAGCAGTGAGTGGACAGGGCTCACAGATACGCAGTATTTT
CASSEWTGLTDTQYF
>.|.|TRBJ1-5|14|TRBV30
TGTGCCTGGAGTGGGGCAGGGAGCAATCAGCCCCAGCATTTT
CAWSGAGSNQPQHF
>TRBD1|.|TRBJ2-7|16|TRBV7-9
TGTGCCAGCAGCTGGACAGGGGACAAGTCCGCGTACGAGCAGTACTTC
CASSWTGDKSAYEQYF
>.|.|TRBJ1-4|12|TRBV29-1
TGCAGCGTTGAAGAGCGAGGGGGAAAACTGTTTTTT
CSVEERGGKLFF
>.|.|TRBJ2-3|14|TRBV19
TGTGCCAGTAGTACCCGGGGGTTAGGGGATACGCAGTATTTT
CASSTRGLGDTQYF
>.|once|TRBJ2-1|15|TRBV18
TGTGCCAGCTCACCACCCGGGGGATCCTACAATGAGCAGTTCTTC
CASSPPGGSYNEQFF
>.|few|TRBJ1-4|16|TRBV5-4
TGTGCCAGCAGCTTGGCCGGAGGTTATACTAATGAAAAACTGTTTTTT
CASSLAGGYTNEKLFF